This TCR beta chain was obtained from a study of blood T cell repertoires in COVID-19. About the study: Italy, Spain and the United States were the sources of the convalescent and acute COVID-19 samples. PBMCs, B-cell-depleted T cells, or T cells provided the cDNA or gDNA that made up the material.

Trimming removed 9 bases at V and 5 bases at J, with 11 bases between. This CDR3 is 12 amino acids long. The V gene's germline CDR1 is ENHRY and CDR2 SYGVKD. Per the original data handling: For nucleated cells, counts were estimated from reference gene primer amplification. Measured with immunoSEQ multiplex PCR; TCRdb has only the in-frame clones, and not every one. That table supplies the V and J calls and clone size; D and trimming were determined from the DNA. The table lists hundreds of thousands of clones, roughly nine tenths of them singletons. The origin of this receptor is a man between 18 and 35 years old with active or convalescent COVID-19. What was sequenced was peripheral blood. This sequence joins TRBV10-3 and TRBJ2-1, with D possibly matching TRBD1 (6 bases). The CDR3 is CAIRTDNNEQFF. The DNA for the CDR3 is TGTGCCATTAGGACAGATAACAATGAGCAGTTCTTC.